This T cell receptor (beta chain) was recorded in a study of T cell responses to AZD1222 COVID-19 vaccine. Regarding the study as a whole: Reportedly, nearly half the spike-specific TCRs target unmutated variant regions. Repertoire samples came only from after the peak T cell response.

Details on this clone: Its antigen is currently unknown.

Libraries were prepared by immunoSEQ multiplex PCR; TCRdb keeps only in-frame clonotypes and omits some of them. The table includes roughly 120,000 clones, roughly 88% detected once. CDR3 size: 16 residues. Germline V gives CDR1 LGHDT, CDR2 YNNKEL (reference sequence). V lost 1 base to trimming and J lost 4 bases; unmatched junction nucleotides: 6. The chain combines TRBV3-1 (or the pseudogene TRBV3-2) with TRBJ2-7; TRBD1 aligns across 11 bases. This receptor was obtained from an adult in good health. The sample was peripheral blood, taken on day 0 of AZD1222 vaccination. CDR3 loop: CASSQVVGTGGYEQYF. CDR3 in DNA: TGTGCCAGCAGCCAAGTAGTCGGGACAGGGGGTTACGAGCAGTACTTC.